This is a list of T cell receptor beta chains from one sample in a study of cytomegalovirus exposure and HLA in healthy donors. Assay used: immunoSEQ multiplex PCR; TCRdb lists only in-frame clones, some missing. The sample consists of about 140,000 clones, almost 85% of them appearing once. The source material was PBMCs. The source is a man aged 25 to 40 in good health and CMV-seropositive. Each CDR3 is given with its conserved first and last residue. Each record gives: D gene, J gene, V gene, CDR3 protein. D genes are given only for firm matches.

D gene: TRBD2; J gene: TRBJ2-3; V gene: TRBV5-4; CDR3 protein: CASSPGGLAGVWATDTQYF
D gene: TRBD2; J gene: TRBJ2-7; V gene: TRBV5-1; CDR3 protein: CASSLPGLASYEQYF
D gene: TRBD1; J gene: TRBJ2-5; V gene: TRBV5-4; CDR3 protein: CASSGQGIETQYF
D gene: TRBD1; J gene: TRBJ1-1; V gene: TRBV27; CDR3 protein: CASSRNLQGTLTEAFF
D gene: -; J gene: TRBJ1-2; V gene: TRBV27; CDR3 protein: CASSLGANYGYTF
D gene: TRBD2; J gene: TRBJ2-1; V gene: TRBV5-1; CDR3 protein: CASSQGDGLAGSGEQFF
D gene: TRBD1; J gene: TRBJ2-3; V gene: TRBV28; CDR3 protein: CASSLPGTGMDTQYF
D gene: -; J gene: TRBJ1-2; V gene: TRBV2; CDR3 protein: CASSERGEGYGYTF
D gene: -; J gene: TRBJ1-3; V gene: TRBV7-9; CDR3 protein: CASSLSGSSGNTIYF
D gene: -; J gene: TRBJ1-2; V gene: TRBV4-1; CDR3 protein: CASSARTTDWGYTF
D gene: -; J gene: TRBJ1-2; V gene: TRBV30; CDR3 protein: CAWSVGAINYGYTF
D gene: TRBD2; J gene: TRBJ2-1; V gene: TRBV5-1; CDR3 protein: CASSFSGTTLREQFF
D gene: TRBD2; J gene: TRBJ2-3; V gene: TRBV10-3; CDR3 protein: CAISESLGGLAGEDTQYF
D gene: TRBD1; J gene: TRBJ2-1; V gene: TRBV4-3; CDR3 protein: CASSQDASGTGNEQFF
D gene: -; J gene: TRBJ2-3; V gene: TRBV5-4; CDR3 protein: CASSNQGTDTQYF
D gene: -; J gene: TRBJ2-1; V gene: TRBV5-4; CDR3 protein: CASSSMVLGDEQFF
D gene: -; J gene: TRBJ2-7; V gene: TRBV21-1; CDR3 protein: CASSNPIAASSYEQYF
D gene: -; J gene: TRBJ2-7; V gene: TRBV30; CDR3 protein: CAWSVSPNHEQYF
D gene: -; J gene: TRBJ2-5; V gene: TRBV11-1; CDR3 protein: CASSLALSSSAQYF
D gene: TRBD1; J gene: TRBJ1-5; V gene: TRBV7-2; CDR3 protein: CASSLAQAGGNQPQHF
D gene: -; J gene: TRBJ2-7; V gene: TRBV27; CDR3 protein: CASSLEGVGNYEQYF
D gene: -; J gene: TRBJ2-7; V gene: TRBV5-4; CDR3 protein: CASSPTDSYEQYF
D gene: -; J gene: TRBJ2-1; V gene: TRBV7-3; CDR3 protein: CASSLNPTSSYNEQFF
D gene: TRBD1; J gene: TRBJ1-2; V gene: TRBV4-2; CDR3 protein: CASSQEDRTGGYTF
D gene: -; J gene: TRBJ2-1; V gene: TRBV5-1; CDR3 protein: CASSLVPSSGNNEQFF
D gene: TRBD2; J gene: TRBJ2-5; V gene: TRBV7-2; CDR3 protein: CASSLEYRLAGQETQYF
D gene: TRBD1; J gene: TRBJ1-5; V gene: TRBV30; CDR3 protein: CAWSVGSGQPNQPQHF
D gene: -; J gene: TRBJ1-4; V gene: TRBV2; CDR3 protein: CASSVEGRYEKLFF
D gene: -; J gene: TRBJ2-2; V gene: TRBV6-1; CDR3 protein: CASSVPRVNGPGELFF
D gene: -; J gene: TRBJ2-7; V gene: TRBV7-2; CDR3 protein: CASSSSPGYEQYF
D gene: -; J gene: TRBJ1-2; V gene: TRBV23-1; CDR3 protein: CASTGGRANYGYTF
D gene: -; J gene: TRBJ1-5; V gene: TRBV7-9; CDR3 protein: CASSLAGGGASNQPQHF
D gene: TRBD1; J gene: TRBJ1-2; V gene: TRBV7-6; CDR3 protein: CASSYSGTDYGYTF
D gene: TRBD2; J gene: TRBJ2-1; V gene: TRBV7-9; CDR3 protein: CASSSTSGDYNEQFF
D gene: -; J gene: TRBJ2-2; V gene: TRBV29-1; CDR3 protein: CSVEGSNTGELFF
D gene: TRBD2; J gene: TRBJ2-1; V gene: TRBV14; CDR3 protein: CASSQDRRGVYNEQFF
D gene: TRBD2; J gene: TRBJ2-5; V gene: TRBV6-1; CDR3 protein: CASGASGIQETQYF
D gene: TRBD1; J gene: TRBJ1-1; V gene: TRBV7-2; CDR3 protein: CASSLAQGGTGTEAFF
D gene: -; J gene: TRBJ2-5; V gene: TRBV5-1; CDR3 protein: CASSLSIGYQETQYF
D gene: -; J gene: TRBJ1-2; V gene: TRBV5-1; CDR3 protein: CASSPGGPGDGYTF
D gene: TRBD1; J gene: TRBJ1-1; V gene: TRBV6-6; CDR3 protein: CASSSRGRNTEAFF
D gene: -; J gene: TRBJ2-1; V gene: TRBV7-7; CDR3 protein: CASSSGLVKGDEQFF
D gene: -; J gene: TRBJ2-1; V gene: TRBV7-3; CDR3 protein: CASSPTGTWQFF
D gene: -; J gene: TRBJ2-6; V gene: TRBV4-1; CDR3 protein: CASSPPGSSGANVLTF
D gene: TRBD2; J gene: TRBJ2-3; V gene: TRBV7-9; CDR3 protein: CASRVGLAGGTDTQYF